This TCR beta chain was found in a study of blood T cell repertoires in COVID-19. CDR3 size: 13 residues. Trimming removed 1 base from V and 2 bases from J, with 5 bases in between. Germline V gene data show CDR1 as SGHVS and CDR2 as FNYEAQ. In its sample, this clone was seen a few times. Libraries were prepared by immunoSEQ multiplex PCR; TCRdb keeps only in-frame clonotypes and omits some of them. The sample has roughly 60,000 clones, approximately 75% seen once; the top ten hold 14% to 15%. The chain carries TRBV7-6 and TRBJ2-5, with D hard to call. The receptor was derived from a man aged 80 or over with acute or convalescent COVID-19. The source material was peripheral blood. The CDR3 sequence: CASSLGRQETQYF. CDR3 coding DNA: TGTGCCAGCAGCTTAGGGAGACAAGAGACCCAGTACTTC.